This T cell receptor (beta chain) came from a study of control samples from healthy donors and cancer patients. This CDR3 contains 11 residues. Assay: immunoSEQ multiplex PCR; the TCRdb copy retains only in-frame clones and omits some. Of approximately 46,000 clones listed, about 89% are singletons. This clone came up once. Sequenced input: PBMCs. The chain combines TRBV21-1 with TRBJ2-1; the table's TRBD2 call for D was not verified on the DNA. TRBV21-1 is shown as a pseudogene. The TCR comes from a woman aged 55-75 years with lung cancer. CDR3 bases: TGTGCCAGCAGCAATTCGGGGGGGCAGTTCTTC. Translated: CASSNSGGQFF.